This T cell receptor beta chain was observed in a study of shared clonotypes between healthy human individuals. Study summary: Two female and a few male donors aged 18 to 49 were enrolled.

Clones were sequenced by immunoSEQ multiplex PCR, and TCRdb holds only the in-frame ones, with some missing. The sample contains about 2,500,000 clones, about 92% of which appear only once. This CDR3 comprises 14 residues. V lost 5 bases and J lost 5, with 10 bases in between. The germline gives CDR1 SEHNR, CDR2 FQNEAQ (reference sequence). This sequence originates from a man between 18 and 29 years old in good health. Sample: naive CD4+ T cells sorted from blood. Noted subset: CD45RA+ positively selected. The V and J genes are TRBV7-9 and TRBJ2-6, with unresolved D. The CDR3 loop reads CASSLLGRANVLTF. CDR3 sequence (DNA): TGTGCCAGCAGCCTCCTAGGGAGGGCCAACGTCCTGACTTTC.